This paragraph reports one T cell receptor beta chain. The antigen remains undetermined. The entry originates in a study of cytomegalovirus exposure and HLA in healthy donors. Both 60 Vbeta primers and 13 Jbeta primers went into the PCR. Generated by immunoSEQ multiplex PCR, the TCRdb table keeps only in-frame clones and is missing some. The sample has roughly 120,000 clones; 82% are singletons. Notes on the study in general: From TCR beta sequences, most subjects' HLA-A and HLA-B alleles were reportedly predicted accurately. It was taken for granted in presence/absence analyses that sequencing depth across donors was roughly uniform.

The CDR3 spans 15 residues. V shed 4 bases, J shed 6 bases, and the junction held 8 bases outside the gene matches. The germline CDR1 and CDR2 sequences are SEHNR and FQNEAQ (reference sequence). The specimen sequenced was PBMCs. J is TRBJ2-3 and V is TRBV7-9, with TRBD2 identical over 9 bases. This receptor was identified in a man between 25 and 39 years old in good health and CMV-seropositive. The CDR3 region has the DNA TGTGCCAGCAGCTCGGGACTAGCTTCCGCGGATACGCAGTATTTT. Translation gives CASSSGLASADTQYF.